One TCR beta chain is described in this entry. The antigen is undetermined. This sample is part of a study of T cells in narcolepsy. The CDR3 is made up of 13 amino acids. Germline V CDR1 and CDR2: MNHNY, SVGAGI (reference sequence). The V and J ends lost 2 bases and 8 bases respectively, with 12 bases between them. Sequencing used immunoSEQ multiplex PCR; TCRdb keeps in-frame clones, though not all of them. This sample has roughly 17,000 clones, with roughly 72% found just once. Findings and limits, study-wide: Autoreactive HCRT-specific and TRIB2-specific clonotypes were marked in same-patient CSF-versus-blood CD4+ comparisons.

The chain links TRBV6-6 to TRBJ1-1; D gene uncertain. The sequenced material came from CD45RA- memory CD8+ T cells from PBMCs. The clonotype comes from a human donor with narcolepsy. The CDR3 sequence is CASSYVRPDEAFF. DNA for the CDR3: TGTGCCAGCAGTTACGTTCGACCGGACGAAGCTTTCTTT.